This T cell receptor beta chain is from a study of CD8 T cells in ankylosing spondylitis. The authors made TCR beta libraries by quantitative 5'-RACE with molecular barcodes. MiXCR, run by TCRdb on the 5' RACE reads, gives a single entry per CDR3 protein. This sample has about 480,000 distinct CDR3 sequences; approximately 17% occur once, and the top ten carry just over 1%. The germline CDR1 and CDR2 sequences are MDHEN and SYDVKM. The CDR3 sequence is 15 residues long. The V segment lost 6 bases and the J segment 4 bases; nucleotides outside the gene matches: 3. Points on this clonotype: Antigen unknown.

The study's findings and limits: Disease-associated clones were reportedly significantly overrepresented in matched ankylosing spondylitis synovial fluid. Some of the motif variants had earlier been found in reactive arthritis patients' fluid and blood. Typical of ankylosing spondylitis blood, it appeared, was a TCR beta motif of about eight highly homologous variants.

The sequenced material came from blood, either unsorted or a sorted T cell fraction (not recorded which). The source is a male donor with ankylosing spondylitis. The chain carries TRBV28 and TRBJ2-2, with TRBD2 identical over 12 bases. The CDR3 coding sequence is TGTGCCAGCAGCCCTAGCGGGAGGGTCACCGGGGAGCTGTTTTTT. Its protein is CASSPSGRVTGELFF.